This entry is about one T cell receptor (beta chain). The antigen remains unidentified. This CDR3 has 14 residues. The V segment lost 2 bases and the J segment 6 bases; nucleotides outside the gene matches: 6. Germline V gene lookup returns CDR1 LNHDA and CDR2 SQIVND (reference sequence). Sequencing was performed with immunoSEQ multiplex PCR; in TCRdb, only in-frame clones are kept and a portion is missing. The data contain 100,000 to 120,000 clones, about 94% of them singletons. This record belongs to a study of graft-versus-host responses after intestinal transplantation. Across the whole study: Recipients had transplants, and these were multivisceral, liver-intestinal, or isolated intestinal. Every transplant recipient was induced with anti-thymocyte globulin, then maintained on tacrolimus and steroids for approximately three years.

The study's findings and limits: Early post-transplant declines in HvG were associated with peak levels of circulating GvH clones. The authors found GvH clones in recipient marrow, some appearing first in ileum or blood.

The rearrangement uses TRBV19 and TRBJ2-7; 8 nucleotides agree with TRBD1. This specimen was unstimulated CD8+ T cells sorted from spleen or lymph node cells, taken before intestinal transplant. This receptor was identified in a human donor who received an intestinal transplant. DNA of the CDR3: TGTGCCAGTAGTATACAGGGGGCCCCGGGCGAGCAGTACTTC. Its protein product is CASSIQGAPGEQYF.